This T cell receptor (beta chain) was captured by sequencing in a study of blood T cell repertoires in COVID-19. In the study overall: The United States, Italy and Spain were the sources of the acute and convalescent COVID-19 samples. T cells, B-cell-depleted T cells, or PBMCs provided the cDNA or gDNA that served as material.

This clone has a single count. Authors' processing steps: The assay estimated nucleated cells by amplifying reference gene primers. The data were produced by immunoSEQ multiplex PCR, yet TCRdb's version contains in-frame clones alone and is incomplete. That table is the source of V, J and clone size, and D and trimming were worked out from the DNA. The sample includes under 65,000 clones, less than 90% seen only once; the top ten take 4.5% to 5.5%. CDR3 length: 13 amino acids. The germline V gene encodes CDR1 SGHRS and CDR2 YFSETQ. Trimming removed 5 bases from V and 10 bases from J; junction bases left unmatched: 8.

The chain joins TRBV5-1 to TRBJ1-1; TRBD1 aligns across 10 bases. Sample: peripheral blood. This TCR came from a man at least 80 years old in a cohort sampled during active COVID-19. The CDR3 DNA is TGCGCCAGCAGGCCGGACAGGGGGTCGGGAGCTTTCTTT. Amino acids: CASRPDRGSGAFF.